This paragraph reports one T cell receptor beta chain. Its antigen is still unknown. The data were obtained in a study of OX40 agonist ivuxolimab in advanced cancers. Background on the study: The study treated patients with ivuxolimab, an agonistic anti-OX40 (CD134) antibody. Dose-escalation subjects each had hepatocellular carcinoma, melanoma, renal cell or head and neck cancer. Study-level results: Normalized T-cell clonal expansion was also low in some nonresponders.

Only in-frame clones appear in the TCRdb table, and some are missing; sequencing was by immunoSEQ multiplex PCR. The data contain roughly 53,000 clones, around 81% of them singletons. V gave up 6 bases and J gave up 7 bases, with 7 bases separating them. The CDR3 length is 11 residues. Germline V gene sequence: CDR1 MNHNS, CDR2 SASEGT. No patient had autoimmune disease or received systemic immunosuppression. The V gene is TRBV6-1, the J gene TRBJ2-1; TRBD2 might be the D (6 bases). The specimen comprised CD4+ or CD8+ T cells sorted from blood, sampled in a trial of the OX40 agonist ivuxolimab. This clonotype originated in an adult with an advanced solid tumor such as melanoma, head and neck, liver or kidney cancer. The CDR3: CASSRGNEQFF. CDR3 bases: TGTGCCAGCAGCCGGGGGAATGAGCAGTTCTTC.